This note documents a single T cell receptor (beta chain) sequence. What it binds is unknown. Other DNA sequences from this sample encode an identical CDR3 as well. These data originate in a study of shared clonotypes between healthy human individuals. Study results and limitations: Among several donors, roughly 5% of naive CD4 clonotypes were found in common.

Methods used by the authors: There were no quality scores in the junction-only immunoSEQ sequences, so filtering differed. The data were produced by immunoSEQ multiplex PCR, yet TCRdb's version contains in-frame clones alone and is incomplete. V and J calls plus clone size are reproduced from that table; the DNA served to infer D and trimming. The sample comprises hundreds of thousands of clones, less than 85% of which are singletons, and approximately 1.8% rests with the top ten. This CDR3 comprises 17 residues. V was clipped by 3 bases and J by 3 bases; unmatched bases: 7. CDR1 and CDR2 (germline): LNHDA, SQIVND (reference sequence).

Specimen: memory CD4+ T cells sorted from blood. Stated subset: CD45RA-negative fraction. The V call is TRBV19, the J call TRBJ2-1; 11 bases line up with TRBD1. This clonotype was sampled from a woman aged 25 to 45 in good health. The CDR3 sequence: CASSIATGTGGYNEQFF. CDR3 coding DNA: TGTGCCAGTAGTATCGCAACCGGGACAGGGGGCTACAATGAGCAGTTCTTC.